A selection of T cell receptor beta chains follows, all from one sample in a study of CD8+CD57+ T cells in acquired aplastic anemia. TCRdb ran MiXCR on the reads and lists one entry per CDR3 protein. The data contain over 150,000 distinct CDR3 sequences, roughly 65% of them singletons. The material sequenced was sorted CD4+, CD8+, or CD8+CD57+ T cells (not recorded which) from PBMCs. Every receptor here comes from a human donor with aplastic anemia. CDR3s include the opening cysteine and the closing phenylalanine or tryptophan. The D gene is left open where the match is weak. Size is omitted from some rows. Given values are once, few, many or a class for expanded clones.

d_gene	abundance	v_gene	j_gene	CDR3aa	CDR3nt
.	many	TRBV24-1	TRBJ2-5	CATSDLHQGSQETQYF	TGTGCCACCAGTGATTTGCACCAGGGCTCCCAAGAGACCCAGTACTTC
.	.	TRBV7-8	TRBJ1-3	CASSGGNTIYF	TGTGCCAGCAGCGGCGGAAACACCATATATTTT
.	once	TRBV20-1	TRBJ2-6	CSASGQVRSGANVLTF	TGCAGTGCTAGCGGGCAGGTACGCTCTGGGGCCAACGTCCTGACTTTC
TRBD2	.	TRBV7-6	TRBJ2-3	CASSILAGTASTDTQYF	TGTGCCAGCAGCATTCTAGCGGGGACTGCTAGCACAGATACGCAGTATTTT
.	.	TRBV20-1	TRBJ2-2	CSARPGHWNTGELFF	TGCAGTGCTCGCCCGGGACACTGGAACACCGGGGAGCTGTTTTTT
.	.	TRBV7-3	TRBJ2-5	CASSLIGGETQYF	TGTGCCAGCAGCTTAATTGGAGGCGAGACCCAGTACTTC
TRBD2	.	TRBV2	TRBJ2-7	CASLGLAIEQYF	TGTGCCAGCCTTGGACTAGCGATTGAGCAGTACTTC
.	.	TRBV25-1	TRBJ2-1	CASSKRDSYNEQFF	TGTGCCAGCAGTAAACGGGACTCCTACAATGAGCAGTTCTTC
TRBD2	.	TRBV20-1	TRBJ2-5	CSAIYSGVETQYF	TGCAGTGCTATATATAGCGGGGTAGAGACCCAGTACTTC
.	.	TRBV7-9	TRBJ2-3	CASSRKMGLRTDTQYF	TGTGCCAGCAGCCGGAAAATGGGACTGCGCACAGATACGCAGTATTTT
.	few	TRBV29-1	TRBJ1-4	CSVVGGNEKLFF	TGCAGCGTTGTTGGCGGTAATGAAAAACTGTTTTTT